The next 15 T cell receptor beta chains were all read from a single sample in a study of cytomegalovirus exposure and HLA in healthy donors (dated by TCRdb to between 2016 and 2019). The library was made by the immunoSEQ multiplex PCR assay. For the multiplex PCR, a mixture combining 60 forward primers for TCR Vbeta segments and 13 reverse primers for TCR Jbeta segments was used. TCRdb mirrors the immuneACCESS table, restricted to in-frame sequences. Some clones are absent from its copies; in checked studies, under half trace to an unresolved V gene, and the reason for the others is unknown. The sample table contains 75,000 to 100,000 clones; only one count was recorded for roughly 80% of them. Jointly, the top ten make up roughly 3.2% of the sample. Sequenced sample: PBMCs. The receptors were gathered from a man aged 40-49 years in good health and CMV-seronegative.

The genes are TRBV4-2 and TRBJ2-1, with 8 bases fitting TRBD2. V lost 2 bases to trimming and J lost 4 bases; unmatched junction nucleotides: 7. This CDR3 spans 16 amino acids. The germline CDR1 and CDR2 sequences are LGHNA and YNFKEQ. CDR3 sequence reads: CASSQTTSGVYNEQFF. Here the CDR3 DNA reads TGTGCCAGCAGCCAAACAACTAGCGGAGTATACAATGAGCAGTTCTTC.

V usage is TRBV5-8 and J usage is TRBJ2-1, with TRBD1 as a possible D gene (5 bases). The CDR3 covers 15 residues. V dropped 9 bases and J dropped 0 bases, with 16 bases sitting between them. The germline V gene has CDR1 SGHTS and CDR2 YDEGEE. CDR3 region: CANGAGYNSYNEQFF. In DNA, the CDR3 is TGTGCCAACGGAGCAGGGTACAACTCCTACAATGAGCAGTTCTTC.

This clone came up once. The chain has TRBV2 and TRBJ2-7, with a tentative D call TRBD2 (6 bases). This CDR3 has 14 amino acids. V was clipped by 5 bases and J by 3 bases, with 14 bases between them. Germline V gene data show CDR1 as SNHLY and CDR2 as FYNNEI. This CDR3 is CASSQEEGLYEQYF. DNA for the CDR3: TGTGCCAGCAGTCAAGAGGAGGGACTCTACGAGCAGTACTTC.

This chain uses TRBV28 with TRBJ2-1; 8 nucleotides agree with TRBD1. Germline V gives CDR1 MDHEN, CDR2 SYDVKM. Trimming removed 5 bases from V and 0 bases from J; junction bases left unmatched: 6. This CDR3 has 16 residues. The CDR3 loop reads CASSPIDRGSYNEQFF. CDR3 in DNA: TGTGCCAGCAGTCCAATAGACAGGGGCTCCTACAATGAGCAGTTCTTC.

The chain recombines TRBV6-5 with TRBJ2-7, with 9 nucleotides matching TRBD2. CDR3 length equals 15 residues. J gave up 0 bases and V 5 bases, and 5 bases lay outside the gene matches. The germline V gene encodes CDR1 MNHEY and CDR2 SVGAGI. The CDR3 bases are TGTGCCAGCAGTCGGACTAGCGAGAGCTCCTACGAGCAGTACTTC. This gives the protein CASSRTSESSYEQYF.

The genes are TRBV28 and TRBJ1-6; D is unresolved. Trimming pared 5 bases from V and 1 base from J, leaving 9 bases between. In germline, CDR1 is MDHEN, CDR2 SYDVKM. The CDR3 extends over 15 amino acids. DNA for the CDR3: TGTGCCAGCAGTGATGTAGATTCCTATAATTCACCCCTCCACTTT. It translates to CASSDVDSYNSPLHF.

This clone has only a few counts. This chain uses TRBV7-6 with TRBJ2-3, with D maybe TRBD2 (5 bases). The ends were cut back, 1 base at V and 4 bases at J, with 9 bases in the middle. Germline V gives CDR1 SGHVS, CDR2 FNYEAQ. CDR3 length: 14 residues. The CDR3: CASSLDGVPDTQYF. The DNA for the CDR3 is TGTGCCAGCAGCTTAGACGGGGTCCCAGATACGCAGTATTTT.

The rearrangement links TRBV30 to TRBJ1-3; a possible D gene is TRBD1 (5 bases). The V and J ends lost 2 bases and 3 bases respectively, with 11 bases between them. The CDR3 consists of 14 residues. Germline values: CDR1 GTSNPN, CDR2 SVGIG (reference sequence). The CDR3 sequence: CAWSLGGDGNTIYF. The CDR3 region has the DNA TGTGCCTGGAGTTTGGGAGGGGATGGAAACACCATATATTTT.

This clone has more than one count but fewer than ten. V and J are TRBV6-5 and TRBJ2-7; 9 nucleotides match TRBD2. V shed 6 bases, J shed 6 bases, and the junction held 12 bases outside the gene matches. The CDR3 spans 15 residues. CDR1 and CDR2 from the germline V gene are MNHEY and SVGAGI. The CDR3 here is CASSPRASGGSEQYF. CDR3 sequence (DNA): TGTGCCAGCAGCCCCCGGGCGAGCGGGGGGAGCGAGCAGTACTTC.

This sequence joins TRBV7-9 and TRBJ1-6; 7 nucleotides match TRBD1. Per germline, CDR1 SEHNR and CDR2 FQNEAQ (reference sequence). Trimming at V came to 6 bases and at J to 5 bases, leaving 4 bases not matched to a gene. CDR3 size: 14 residues. For the CDR3, the DNA is TGTGCCAGCAGGCCGGGGACAGATAATTCACCCCTCCACTTT. This gives the protein CASRPGTDNSPLHF.

This chain connects TRBV7-9 to TRBJ2-1; 7 bases line up with TRBD1. The V gene's germline CDR1 is SEHNR and CDR2 FQNEAQ (reference sequence). V lost 5 bases to trimming and J lost 9 bases; unmatched junction nucleotides: 13. CDR3 length: 15 amino acids. The CDR3 nucleotides read TGTGCCAGCAGCCCGACAGGGTCCCAACCCGGTGAGCAGTTCTTC. This sequence encodes CASSPTGSQPGEQFF. Looking up the rest from reference TRBV7-9 and TRBJ2-1 gives the full variable domain: DTGVSQNPRHKITKRGQNVTFRCDPISEHNRLYWYRQTLGQGPEFLTYFQNEAQLEKSRLLSDRFSAERPKGSFSTLEIQRTEQGDSAMYLCASSPTGSQPGEQFFGPGTRLTVL.

The chain links TRBV28 to TRBJ2-4; the match to TRBD2 covers 11 bases. CDR1 is MDHEN, CDR2 SYDVKM, per germline. Losses at the gene ends were 6 bases for V and 0 bases for J; bases not matched to a gene: 13. This CDR3 spans 19 amino acids. CDR3 sequence (DNA): TGTGCCAGCAGCTCCACTAGCGGGGGCACGACCTTAGCCAAAAACATTCAGTACTTC. Translation gives CASSSTSGGTTLAKNIQYF.

This chain links TRBV18 with TRBJ2-7; D unclear. Trimming stripped 1 base from V and 4 bases from J, with 5 bases between. Germline V CDR1 and CDR2: KGHSH, LQKENI. CDR3 length: 12 residues. The CDR3 region has the DNA TGTGCCAGCTCACCACAGCCTTACGAGCAGTACTTC. Protein sequence: CASSPQPYEQYF.

V and J are TRBV9 and TRBJ2-7, with 7 bases matching TRBD2. Germline assignment: CDR1 SGDLS and CDR2 YYNGEE. Trimming at V came to 0 bases and at J to 6 bases, leaving 9 bases not matched to a gene. This CDR3 comprises 15 residues. The CDR3 sequence: CASSVGGVTSAEQYF. The CDR3 DNA is TGTGCCAGCAGCGTAGGGGGGGTAACTAGCGCCGAGCAGTACTTC.

The chain joins TRBV2 to TRBJ1-1; 7 nucleotides align to TRBD1. Germline CDR1 reads SNHLY; CDR2 reads FYNNEI. V shed 6 bases, J shed 0 bases, and the junction held 1 base outside the gene matches. The CDR3 spans 13 residues. CDR3 in amino acids: CASRGQMNTEAFF. In nucleotides, the CDR3 is TGTGCCAGCAGGGGACAGATGAACACTGAAGCTTTCTTT.